Presented here are 4 T cell receptor beta chains from one specimen sequenced in a study of shared clonotypes between healthy human individuals. The assay was immunoSEQ multiplex PCR, and TCRdb's table has in-frame clones only and misses some. The table has around 2.5 million clones, under 95% seen once; the top ten hold 0.35% to 0.45%. The sequenced sample consisted of naive CD4+ T cells from PBMCs. Subset in this sample: CD45RA+ positively selected. The receptors come from a man between 18 and 29 years old in good health. Some clones in this sample may be carry-over from other donors' samples.

V gene TRBV2 combines with J gene TRBJ2-4, with D perhaps TRBD2 (7 bases). Germline V gene lookup returns CDR1 SNHLY and CDR2 FYNNEI. CDR3 length equals 11 residues. The CDR3 protein is CAGGATDIQYF. The CDR3 region has the DNA TGTGCGGGGGGGGCCACGGACATTCAGTACTTC.

The chain recombines TRBV14 with TRBJ2-7; the match to TRBD2 covers 8 bases. Germline V lookup: CDR1 SGHDN, CDR2 FVKESK. The CDR3 runs to 14 residues. V lost 0 bases, J lost 7 bases, and 5 bases stayed unmatched. CDR3: CASSQEWTSNEQYF. The CDR3 nucleotides are TGTGCCAGCAGCCAAGAGTGGACTAGCAATGAGCAGTACTTC.

This clone has just one count. Other DNA variants within this sample encode the same CDR3. The rearrangement uses TRBV29-1 and TRBJ1-1; D ambiguous. This CDR3 contains 12 residues. V was pared by 4 bases and J by 2 bases, with 8 bases between. Germline V gene data show CDR1 as SQVTM and CDR2 as ANQGSEA. The CDR3 nucleotides are TGCAGCGTTGGAGGGAGTAACACTGAAGCTTTCTTT. This encodes CSVGGSNTEAFF.

The chain carries TRBV4-3 and TRBJ2-4; D unresolved. Germline assignment: CDR1 LGHNA and CDR2 YSLEER. Trimming stripped 0 bases from V and 6 bases from J, with 18 bases between. This CDR3 contains 17 residues. CDR3 sequence reads: CASSQDIWPGLGNIQYF. The CDR3 region has the DNA TGCGCCAGCAGCCAAGATATCTGGCCGGGCCTTGGAAACATTCAGTACTTC.